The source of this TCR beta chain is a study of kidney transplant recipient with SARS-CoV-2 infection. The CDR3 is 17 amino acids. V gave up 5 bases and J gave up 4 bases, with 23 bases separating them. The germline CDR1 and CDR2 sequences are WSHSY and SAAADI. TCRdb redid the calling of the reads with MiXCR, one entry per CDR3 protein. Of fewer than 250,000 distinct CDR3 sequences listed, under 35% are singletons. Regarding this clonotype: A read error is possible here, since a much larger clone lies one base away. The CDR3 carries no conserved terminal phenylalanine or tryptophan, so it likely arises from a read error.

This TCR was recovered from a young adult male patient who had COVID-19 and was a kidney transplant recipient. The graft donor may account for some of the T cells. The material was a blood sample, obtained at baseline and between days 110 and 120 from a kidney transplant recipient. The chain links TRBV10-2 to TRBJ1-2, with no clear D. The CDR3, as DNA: TGCGCCAGCAGTCGGGAAGACACTTCTAGAAAGACCTATGGCTACACCCTC. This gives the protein CASSREDTSRKTYGYTL.